The clone carrying this T cell receptor (beta chain) showed up many times. The sample comes from a study of early T cells in non-severe SARS-CoV-2 infection. From the 5' RACE reads, TCRdb called clonotypes with MiXCR, one entry per CDR3 protein. Of more than 30,000 distinct CDR3 sequences detected, 5.8% appear once; the ten largest clones hold more than 25%. The source is an adult who was a healthcare worker with PCR-confirmed SARS-CoV-2 infection or an uninfected control (not recorded which). The sequenced sample consisted of whole blood.

CDR3 in amino acids: CASRLEGVGQETQYF. The CDR3 coding sequence is TGTGCCAGCAGGCTGGAGGGGGTAGGGCAAGAGACCCAGTACTTC. The V call is TRBV5-6, the J call TRBJ2-5; D possibly uses TRBD1 or TRBD2 (6 bases each). There are 15 residues in the CDR3. The V end was cut by 5 bases, the J end by 2 bases, with 16 bases between. CDR1 is SGHDT and CDR2 is YYEEEE in the germline V gene.